The 5 T cell receptor beta chains below come from one sample, sequenced in a study of blood T cell repertoires in COVID-19. Profiling relied on immunoSEQ multiplex PCR, and the TCRdb table lists in-frame clones only, not all of them. The sample gives over 100,000 clones, around nine tenths of which show up once; less than 6.5% is in the top ten. Sequenced input: peripheral blood. These receptors were obtained from a human donor in a cohort sampled during active COVID-19.

This clone was seen only a few times. V and J are TRBV11-2 and TRBJ1-6; D gene unclear. The CDR3 totals 15 residues. Per the germline V gene, CDR1 is SGHAT and CDR2 is FQNNGV. V was clipped by 6 bases and J by 12 bases, with 21 bases between them. CDR3 amino acids: CASRATRSFVGPLHF. The CDR3 DNA reads as TGTGCCAGCAGGGCGACAAGGTCGTTTGTGGGACCCCTCCACTTT.

The CDR3 DNA follows: TGTGCCAGCAGGGTAGCGGGACGCGACGAGCAGTACTTC. It encodes CASRVAGRDEQYF. The chain is built from TRBV6-5 and TRBJ2-7; TRBD2 aligns across 8 bases. The CDR3 spans 13 residues. The junction had 6 bases not matched to a gene; V was cut back by 6 bases and J by 5 bases. Germline V gene sequence: CDR1 MNHEY, CDR2 SVGAGI.

The chain employs TRBV18 and TRBJ1-2; the match to TRBD1 covers 10 bases. The CDR3 extends over 16 amino acids. J lost 4 bases, V lost 3 bases, and 8 bases had no gene match. The V gene's germline CDR1 is KGHSH and CDR2 LQKENI. DNA of the CDR3: TGTGCCAGCTCACCTGGGACAGGGGCCCTTCTCTATGGCTACACCTTC. Translating gives CASSPGTGALLYGYTF.

This rearrangement joins TRBV28 to TRBJ1-2; D ambiguous. Germline V gene sequence: CDR1 MDHEN, CDR2 SYDVKM. Trimming removed 4 bases at V and 3 bases at J, with 6 bases between. The CDR3 length is 12 residues. CDR3 DNA: TGTGCCAGCAGTTCACAAGACTATGGCTACACCTTC. Its translation is CASSSQDYGYTF.

V and J are TRBV2 and TRBJ2-7, with a weak D call TRBD1 (6 bases). CDR1 is SNHLY and CDR2 is FYNNEI in the germline V gene. This CDR3 has 14 amino acids. With 2 bases removed from V and 6 bases from J, the gap between germline ends came to 14 bases. CDR3 nucleotide sequence: TGTGCCAGCAGTGAAATTCAGGGGCGGAGCGAGCAGTACTTC. Its translation: CASSEIQGRSEQYF.